This T cell receptor beta chain was sequenced in a study of blood T cell repertoires in COVID-19. Study as a whole: Italy, Spain and the United States were the sources of the convalescent and acute COVID-19 samples. T cells, B-cell-depleted T cells, or PBMCs supplied cDNA or gDNA.

Methods used by the authors: Using reference gene primer amplification, nucleated cell counts were estimated. Here immunoSEQ multiplex PCR was the method, and the copy in TCRdb shows in-frame clones only, minus some. The DNA was the basis for D and trimming; V, J and clone size are from that table. The data contain tens of thousands of clones, about 90% of them singletons. The CDR3 contains 18 residues. Trimming shortened V by 6 bases and J by 2 bases, and 24 bases separated the two germline ends. The germline V gene has CDR1 KGHSH and CDR2 LQKENI. The source material was peripheral blood. The clonotype originates from a woman in her sixties or seventies with acute or convalescent COVID-19. V gene TRBV18 combines with J gene TRBJ2-3, with a tentative D call TRBD2 (7 bases). The CDR3, as DNA: TGTGCCAGCTCTCAACGGGGGGCTGCGGGAGCCAACACAGATACGCAGTATTTT. Translated: CASSQRGAAGANTDTQYF.